This TCR beta chain originates from a study of technical replicates of blood from a few donors. Trimming cost V 4 bases and J 0 bases, with 11 bases left between them. This CDR3 contains 14 residues. The V gene's germline CDR1 is SGHDT and CDR2 YYEEEE. Repertoires were generated with immunoSEQ multiplex PCR, while TCRdb's copy carries only in-frame clones and drops some. The table records 60,000 to 85,000 clones, around 97% of them present only once. The sequenced sample was T cells isolated from PBMCs. The J gene is TRBJ2-7, the V gene TRBV5-6; TRBD1 might be the D (6 bases). The receptor's source is a human donor in good health. CDR3 in amino acids: CASSLGQNSYEQYF. The CDR3 bases are TGTGCCAGCAGCCTGGGACAAAACTCCTACGAGCAGTACTTC.